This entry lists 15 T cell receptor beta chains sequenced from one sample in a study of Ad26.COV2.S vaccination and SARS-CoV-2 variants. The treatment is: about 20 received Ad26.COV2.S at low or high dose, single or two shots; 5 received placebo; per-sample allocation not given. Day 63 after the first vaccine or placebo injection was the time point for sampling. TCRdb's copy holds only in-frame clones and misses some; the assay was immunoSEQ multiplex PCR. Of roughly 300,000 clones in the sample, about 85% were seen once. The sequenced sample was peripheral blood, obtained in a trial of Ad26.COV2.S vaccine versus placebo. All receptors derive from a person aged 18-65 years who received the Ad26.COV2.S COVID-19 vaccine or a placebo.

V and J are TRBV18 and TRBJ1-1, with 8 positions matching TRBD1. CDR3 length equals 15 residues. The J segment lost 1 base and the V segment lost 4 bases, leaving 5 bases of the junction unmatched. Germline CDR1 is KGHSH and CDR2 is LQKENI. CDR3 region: CASSLRTGPNTEAFF. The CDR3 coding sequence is TGTGCCAGCTCACTACGGACAGGGCCGAACACTGAAGCTTTCTTT.

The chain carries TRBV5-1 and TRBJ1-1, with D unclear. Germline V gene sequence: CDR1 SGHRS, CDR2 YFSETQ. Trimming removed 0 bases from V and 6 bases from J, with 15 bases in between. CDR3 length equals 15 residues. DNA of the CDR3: TGCGCCAGCAGCTTGGATCGGGGTTTAAACTCTGAAGCTTTCTTT. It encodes CASSLDRGLNSEAFF.

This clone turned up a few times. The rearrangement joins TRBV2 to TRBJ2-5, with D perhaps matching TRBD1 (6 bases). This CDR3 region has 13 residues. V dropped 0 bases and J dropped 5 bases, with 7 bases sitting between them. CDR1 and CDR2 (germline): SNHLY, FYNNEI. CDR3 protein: CASSEARGETQYF. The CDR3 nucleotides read TGTGCCAGCAGTGAAGCGAGGGGGGAGACCCAGTACTTC.

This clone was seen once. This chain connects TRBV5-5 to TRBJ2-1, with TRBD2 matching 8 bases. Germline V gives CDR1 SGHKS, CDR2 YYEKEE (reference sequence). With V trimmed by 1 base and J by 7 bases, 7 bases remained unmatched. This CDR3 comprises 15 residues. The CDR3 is CASSLTSGTLNEQFF. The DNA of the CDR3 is TGTGCCAGCAGCTTGACTAGCGGAACTCTAAATGAGCAGTTCTTC.

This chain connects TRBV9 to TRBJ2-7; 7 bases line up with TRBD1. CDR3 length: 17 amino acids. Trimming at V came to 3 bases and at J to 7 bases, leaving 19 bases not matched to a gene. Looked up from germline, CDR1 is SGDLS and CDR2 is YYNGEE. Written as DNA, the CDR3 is TGTGCCAGCAGCGGAGGCCGGACAGGTCTGGCAGAGGGGGAGCAGTACTTC. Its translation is CASSGGRTGLAEGEQYF. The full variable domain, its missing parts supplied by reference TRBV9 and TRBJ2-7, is DSGVTQTPKHLITATGQRVTLRCSPRSGDLSVYWYQQSLDQGLQFLIQYYNGEERAKGNILERFSAQQFPDLHSELNLSSLELGDSALYFCASSGGRTGLAEGEQYFGPGTRLTVT.

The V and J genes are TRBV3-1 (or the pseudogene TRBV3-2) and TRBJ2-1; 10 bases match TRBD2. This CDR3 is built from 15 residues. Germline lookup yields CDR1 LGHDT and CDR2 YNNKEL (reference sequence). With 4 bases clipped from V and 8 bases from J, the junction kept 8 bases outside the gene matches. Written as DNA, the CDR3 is TGTGCCAGCAGCCCAGCGGGGCTAGCGGGGGATGAGCAGTTCTTC. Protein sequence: CASSPAGLAGDEQFF.

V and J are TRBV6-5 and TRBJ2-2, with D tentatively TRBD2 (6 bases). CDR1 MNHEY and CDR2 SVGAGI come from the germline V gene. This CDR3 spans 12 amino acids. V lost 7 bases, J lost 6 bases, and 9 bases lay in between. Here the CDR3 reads CASNRRAGELFF. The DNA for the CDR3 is TGTGCCAGCAACCGGAGGGCCGGGGAGCTGTTTTTT.

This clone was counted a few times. The CDR3 nucleotides read TGTGCCAGCAGCCAGAACAGGGAAAGGGAGCAGTACTTC. Its translation: CASSQNREREQYF. This chain joins TRBV7-6 and TRBJ2-7; D possibly corresponds to TRBD1 (6 bases). Germline V gene lookup returns CDR1 SGHVS and CDR2 FNYEAQ. This CDR3 has 13 amino acids. Trimming pared 5 bases from V and 7 bases from J, leaving 15 bases between.

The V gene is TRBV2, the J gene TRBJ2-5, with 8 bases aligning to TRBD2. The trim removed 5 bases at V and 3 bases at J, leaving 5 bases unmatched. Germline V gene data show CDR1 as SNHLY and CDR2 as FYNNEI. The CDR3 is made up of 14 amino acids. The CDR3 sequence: CASSLLAVKETQYF. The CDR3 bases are TGTGCCAGCAGTCTACTAGCGGTTAAAGAGACCCAGTACTTC.

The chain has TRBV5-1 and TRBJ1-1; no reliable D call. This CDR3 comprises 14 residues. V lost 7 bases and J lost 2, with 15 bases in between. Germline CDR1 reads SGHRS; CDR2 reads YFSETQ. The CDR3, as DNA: TGCGCCAGCCACGAGACGCTAACCAACACTGAAGCTTTCTTT. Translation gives CASHETLTNTEAFF.

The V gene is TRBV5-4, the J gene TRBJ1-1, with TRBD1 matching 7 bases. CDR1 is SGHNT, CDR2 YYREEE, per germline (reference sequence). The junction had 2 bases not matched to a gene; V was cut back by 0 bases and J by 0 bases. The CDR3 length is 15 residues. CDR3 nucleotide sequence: TGTGCCAGCAGCTTGGGCGGGACAGTGAACACTGAAGCTTTCTTT. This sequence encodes CASSLGGTVNTEAFF.

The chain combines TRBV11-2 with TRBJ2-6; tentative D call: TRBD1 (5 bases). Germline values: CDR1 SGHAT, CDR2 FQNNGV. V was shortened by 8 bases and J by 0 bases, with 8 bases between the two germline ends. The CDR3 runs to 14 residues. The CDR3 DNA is TGTGCCAGCCCCACAGGCTCTGGGGCCAACGTCCTGACTTTC. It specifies CASPTGSGANVLTF.

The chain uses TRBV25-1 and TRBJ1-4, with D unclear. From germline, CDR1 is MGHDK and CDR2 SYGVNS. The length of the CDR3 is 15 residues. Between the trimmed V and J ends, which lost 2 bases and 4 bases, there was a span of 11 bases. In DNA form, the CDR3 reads TGTGCCAGCAGTGAAGAGGGCCAGTTTAATGAAAAACTGTTTTTT. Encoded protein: CASSEEGQFNEKLFF.

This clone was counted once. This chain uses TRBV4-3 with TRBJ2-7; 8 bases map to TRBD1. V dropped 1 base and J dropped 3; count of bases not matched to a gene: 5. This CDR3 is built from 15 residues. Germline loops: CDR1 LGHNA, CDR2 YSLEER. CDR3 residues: CASSQAGGLLYEQYF. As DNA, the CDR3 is TGCGCCAGCAGCCAAGCAGGGGGCTTACTCTACGAGCAGTACTTC.

The CDR3 nucleotides read TGTGCCAGCAGGCCACCGGAGACGCCGCACCTCCACTTT. Residues: CASRPPETPHLHF. The chain uses TRBV6-5 and TRBJ1-6; D is ambiguous. Germline V CDR1 and CDR2: MNHEY, SVGAGI. The germline V and J ends were trimmed by 6 bases and 15 bases, with 18 bases remaining between them. The CDR3 covers 13 residues.